This T cell receptor (beta chain) derives from a study of memory CD4+ T cells and cytomegalovirus serostatus. Study conclusions and caveats: Each of 65 to 70 CMV-associated TCRbeta sequences occurred in one to five individuals. Median bootstrapped AUC for CMV status was just under 0.97 originally, around 0.91 US-trained.

Single viable CD3+CD4+CD8-CD45RO+ cells were sorted as the memory CD4+ T cells. Positive selection with CD4 microbeads enriched total CD4+ T cells. The CDR3 is made up of 14 amino acids. V lost 6 bases to trimming and J lost 4 bases; unmatched junction nucleotides: 5. Germline CDR1 reads SNHLY; CDR2 reads FYNNEI. A remark on this clone: Its cognate antigen is unknown.

TCRdb's table, derived via immunoSEQ multiplex PCR, lists solely in-frame clones and lacks some. There are about 50,000 clones in the sample; under 80% occur only once, and approximately 0.7% lies in the top ten. The rearrangement joins TRBV2 to TRBJ1-5, with TRBD1 matching 8 bases. The clonotype was recovered from an adult in good health and CMV-seronegative. The sequenced sample consisted of memory CD4+ T cells from blood. The CDR3 nucleotides are TGTGCCAGCAGCCGGGACAGGAAAAATCAGCCCCAGCATTTT. Translation gives CASSRDRKNQPQHF. The complete variable domain, with remaining parts taken from reference TRBV2 and TRBJ1-5, reads EPEVTQTPSHQVTQMGQEVILRCVPISNHLYFYWYRQILGQKVEFLVSFYNNEISEKSEIFDDQFSVERPDGSNFTLKIRSTKLEDSAMYFCASSRDRKNQPQHFGDGTRLSIL.